This TCR beta chain was profiled in a study of CD8+CD57+ T cells in acquired aplastic anemia. CDR3 and TCR beta VDJ profiling relied on a genomic DNA template. TCRdb itself ran the reads through MiXCR, one entry per CDR3 protein. This table has about 200,000 distinct CDR3 sequences, 60% to 80% appearing once. The patients chosen for sequencing had shown expansion of CD8+CD57+ cells (detected by flow cytometry). The sample comprised sorted CD4+, CD8+, or CD8+CD57+ T cells (not recorded which) from PBMCs. The clonotype originates from a human donor with aplastic anemia.

The CDR3 here is CASSESVAVGTDTQYF. CDR3 nucleotides: TGTGCCAGCAGTGAATCGGTAGCTGTGGGCACAGATACGCAGTATTTT. The chain is built from TRBV25-1 and TRBJ2-3; D gene unclear. The germline V and J ends were trimmed by 1 base and 1 base, with 12 bases remaining between them. From germline, CDR1 is MGHDK and CDR2 SYGVNS. The CDR3 runs to 16 residues.